Below are 21 T cell receptor beta chains sequenced from a single sample in a study of T cell responses to AZD1222 COVID-19 vaccine. Profiled with immunoSEQ multiplex PCR; TCRdb holds only in-frame clones, not every one. This sample carries 150,000 to 200,000 clones, around 93% of them seen once, and the ten largest clones take 1.3%. Sequenced material: peripheral blood, taken on day 0 of AZD1222 vaccination. These receptors originate from an adult in good health.

The chain uses TRBV5-1 and TRBJ2-6; 7 bases line up with TRBD2. Germline CDR1 is SGHRS and CDR2 is YFSETQ. V lost 1 base, J lost 4 bases, and 8 bases stayed unmatched. This CDR3 contains 17 residues. CDR3 in DNA: TGCGCCAGCAGCTTGAATGGGAGGGCTGCGGGGGCCAACGTCCTGACTTTC. This codes for CASSLNGRAAGANVLTF.

The rearrangement uses TRBV30 and TRBJ1-3; no clear D gene. V lost 0 bases and J 2 bases, leaving 11 bases between the germline ends. This CDR3 is built from 15 residues. Germline V CDR1 and CDR2: GTSNPN, SVGIG (reference sequence). The CDR3 bases are TGTGCCTGGAGTGTACGGCTGGGAACTGGAAACACCATATATTTT. Translation gives CAWSVRLGTGNTIYF.

This clone was seen a single time. V gene TRBV2 combines with J gene TRBJ1-4; 7 positions agree with TRBD1. The germline V gene encodes CDR1 SNHLY and CDR2 FYNNEI. CDR3 length equals 17 residues. The junction had 11 bases not matched to a gene; V was cut back by 7 bases and J by 0 bases. DNA of the CDR3: TGTGCCAGCAATTTCCCAGGGGGTAAGGCAACTAATGAAAAACTGTTTTTT. This encodes CASNFPGGKATNEKLFF.

This rearrangement joins TRBV7-2 to TRBJ2-1; D possibly matches TRBD1 or TRBD2 (5 bases each). V was trimmed by 5 bases and J by 4 bases, leaving 18 bases between them. Germline V gives CDR1 SGHTA, CDR2 FQGNSA. The CDR3 sequence is 16 residues long. The chain's CDR3 is CASSPFAVGPYNEQFF. CDR3 DNA: TGTGCCAGCAGCCCCTTCGCCGTGGGACCTTACAATGAGCAGTTCTTC.

This rearrangement joins TRBV7-8 to TRBJ2-3, with 7 bases aligning to TRBD2. The CDR3 contains 16 residues. CDR1 is SGHVS and CDR2 is FQNEAQ in the germline V gene. After removal of 1 base from V and 0 bases from J, the junction contained 4 bases not matched to a gene. The CDR3 DNA sequence: TGTGCCAGCAGCTTAGTGGGGACTACTAGCACAGATACGCAGTATTTT. It translates to CASSLVGTTSTDTQYF.

The rearrangement links TRBV9 to TRBJ1-1; 7 bases match TRBD1. Germline V gene data show CDR1 as SGDLS and CDR2 as YYNGEE. The CDR3 consists of 15 residues. The V segment lost 3 bases and the J segment 4 bases; nucleotides outside the gene matches: 9. CDR3: CASSGSDRAGTEAFF. DNA of the CDR3: TGTGCCAGCAGCGGATCCGACAGGGCCGGCACTGAAGCTTTCTTT.

V is TRBV10-2 and J is TRBJ1-1; the D is unclear. Trimming took 8 bases from V and 4 from J, leaving 14 bases between them. CDR3 length: 13 amino acids. Germline V CDR1 and CDR2: WSHSY, SAAADI. The CDR3 spells CASCKGLGTEAFF. The CDR3 coding sequence is TGCGCCAGCTGCAAGGGTTTGGGCACTGAAGCTTTCTTT.

This rearrangement joins TRBV18 to TRBJ1-2; 8 nucleotides agree with TRBD1. Germline CDR1 and CDR2: KGHSH and LQKENI. This CDR3 spans 15 amino acids. The ends lost 2 bases at V and 6 bases at J; junction bases unmatched: 8. The CDR3 region is CASSPSSQGANGYTF. The DNA for the CDR3 is TGTGCCAGCTCACCATCTTCCCAGGGGGCTAATGGCTACACCTTC.

In nucleotides, the CDR3 is TGTGCCAGTAGTATAGATAGCAGGGGGATCAATCAGCCCCAGCATTTT. It codes for CASSIDSRGINQPQHF. The chain employs TRBV19 and TRBJ1-5, with 7 bases identical to TRBD1. J was trimmed by 3 bases and V by 0 bases; bases with no gene match: 5. Germline V gene data show CDR1 as LNHDA and CDR2 as SQIVND (reference sequence). The CDR3 extends over 16 amino acids.

This clone has at least ten counts. This chain links TRBV6-4 with TRBJ2-2; 7 bases agree with TRBD1. Germline V lookup: CDR1 MRHNA, CDR2 SNTAGT. V lost 10 bases and J lost 4; bases outside the gene matches: 6. This CDR3 spans 13 amino acids. DNA of the CDR3: TGTGCCACCGGACAGGACGGCACCGGGGAGCTGTTTTTT. Translation gives CATGQDGTGELFF.

V is TRBV5-4 and J is TRBJ1-1, with D uncertain. The CDR3 runs to 13 residues. CDR1 is SGHNT and CDR2 is YYREEE in the germline V gene (reference sequence). V was pared by 2 bases and J by 4 bases, with 9 bases between. The CDR3 region has the DNA TGTGCCAGCAGCTTAGACCGGGGCACTGAAGCTTTCTTT. The encoded protein is CASSLDRGTEAFF.

The J gene is TRBJ1-6, the V gene TRBV2; TRBD1 matches 8 bases. V lost 7 bases to trimming and J lost 2 bases; unmatched junction nucleotides: 13. Germline loops: CDR1 SNHLY, CDR2 FYNNEI. There are 18 residues in the CDR3. The CDR3 bases are TGTGCCAGCATATACTCGGACAGGGCAGTCACCTATAATTCACCCCTCCACTTT. Its translation: CASIYSDRAVTYNSPLHF.

The CDR3 reads CASSRAWGGQVPNEQFF. CDR3 DNA: TGTGCCAGCAGCCGCGCATGGGGCGGCCAGGTCCCCAATGAGCAGTTCTTC. The genes are TRBV6-2 or TRBV6-3 and TRBJ2-1, with a weak D call TRBD1 (5 bases). The CDR3 totals 17 residues. V lost 6 bases, J lost 6 bases, and 24 bases lay in between. Germline CDR1 is MNHEY and CDR2 is SVGEGT.

The chain combines TRBV18 with TRBJ2-5; D might be TRBD2 (6 bases). The germline CDR1 and CDR2 sequences are KGHSH and LQKENI. The length of the CDR3 is 15 residues. V dropped 0 bases and J dropped 4 bases, with 12 bases sitting between them. CDR3 loop: CASSPPLGEAETQYF. Written as DNA, the CDR3 is TGTGCCAGCTCACCACCCTTGGGGGAGGCAGAGACCCAGTACTTC.

The gene calls are TRBV10-1 and TRBJ2-2; D might be TRBD1 (6 bases). Trimming took off 6 bases at V and 2 bases at J, with 7 bases between the two ends. This CDR3 spans 13 amino acids. The V gene's germline CDR1 is WNHNN and CDR2 SYGVQD (reference sequence). The CDR3 bases are TGCGCCAGCAGGGGGGCTAACACCGGGGAGCTGTTTTTT. Encoded protein: CASRGANTGELFF.

This chain links TRBV5-5 with TRBJ2-1, with 9 positions matching TRBD2. The CDR3 consists of 16 residues. The V and J ends lost 4 bases and 3 bases, in that order; junction bases with no gene match: 8. Germline V CDR1 and CDR2: SGHKS, YYEKEE (reference sequence). CDR3 residues: CASSRAAGGNYNEQFF. The CDR3 DNA sequence: TGTGCCAGCAGCCGGGCAGCGGGAGGAAACTACAATGAGCAGTTCTTC.

The V and J genes are TRBV5-5 and TRBJ2-3, with D perhaps being TRBD1 or TRBD2 (5 bases each). Germline-derived CDR1 and CDR2 are SGHKS and YYEKEE (reference sequence). This CDR3 contains 14 residues. With 3 bases removed from V and 6 bases from J, the gap between germline ends came to 14 bases. This CDR3 reads CASSSLIGTDTQYF. CDR3 coding DNA: TGTGCCAGCAGCTCCCTAATTGGGACGGATACGCAGTATTTT.

The rearrangement uses TRBV5-1 and TRBJ2-5; 9 nucleotides line up with TRBD1. This CDR3 contains 15 residues. Germline trimming cut 0 bases from V and 5 bases from J; bases unmatched to any gene: 5. The germline V gene encodes CDR1 SGHRS and CDR2 YFSETQ. The chain's CDR3 is CASSLEQGAWETQYF. In DNA form, the CDR3 reads TGCGCCAGCAGCTTGGAACAGGGGGCTTGGGAGACCCAGTACTTC. The full variable domain, in which reference TRBV5-1 and TRBJ2-5 provide the parts outside the CDR3, is KAGVTQTPRYLIKTRGQQVTLSCSPISGHRSVSWYQQTPGQGLQFLFEYFSETQRNKGNFPGRFSGRQFSNSRSEMNVSTLELGDSALYLCASSLEQGAWETQYFGPGTRLLVL.

The chain is built from TRBV7-8 and TRBJ1-3, with unresolved D. The CDR3 covers 17 residues. Germline V gene data show CDR1 as SGHVS and CDR2 as FQNEAQ. V was cut by 1 base and J by 0 bases, with 13 bases left in between. The CDR3 region is CASSLVRTSASGNTIYF. The CDR3 coding sequence is TGTGCCAGCAGCTTAGTGAGAACGAGCGCCTCTGGAAACACCATATATTTT. Using reference TRBV7-8 and TRBJ1-3 for the parts outside the CDR3, the full variable domain is GAGVSQSPRYKVAKRGQDVALRCDPISGHVSLFWYQQALGQGPEFLTYFQNEAQLDKSGLPSDRFFAERPEGSVSTLKIQRTQQEDSAVYLCASSLVRTSASGNTIYFGEGSWLTVV.

The chain uses TRBV5-4 and TRBJ2-3; the D gene is possibly TRBD1 (5 bases). The CDR3 runs 15 residues. From germline, CDR1 is SGHNT and CDR2 YYREEE (reference sequence). The V and J ends lost 2 bases and 0 bases respectively, with 10 bases between them. CDR3 sequence: CASSFWGPSTDTQYF. The CDR3 nucleotides read TGTGCCAGCAGCTTCTGGGGCCCTAGCACAGATACGCAGTATTTT.

V usage is TRBV30 and J usage is TRBJ2-7; D might be TRBD1 or TRBD2, each matching 5 bases. Germline CDR1 and CDR2: GTSNPN and SVGIG (reference sequence). Trimming took 3 bases from V and 4 from J, leaving 16 bases between them. The CDR3 runs 14 residues. CDR3 DNA sequence: TGTGCCTGGAGGGGGCAGAGGCGGAGGTACGAGCAGTACTTC. Protein: CAWRGQRRRYEQYF.